This T cell receptor (beta chain) derives from a study of cytomegalovirus exposure and HLA in healthy donors. Study summary: Of the donors genotyped, approximately 400 in all, about 80% fell in the Caucasian-associated ancestry cluster.

Notes on the study in general: An analysis that came later showed most CMV-associated TCR beta chains appearing HLA-restricted. In vitro work confirmed that a few CMV-associated chains recognize CMV antigens. Using the classifier, cytomegalovirus status was reportedly diagnosed with high specificity and sensitivity.

In regard to this clone: What it binds is not known.

The CDR3 length is 16 residues. Germline CDR1 is MNHNS and CDR2 is SASEGT. Deletions cut 1 base from V and 8 bases from J, with 17 bases between. Primers included in the PCR were 60 Vbeta and 13 Jbeta primers. Profiled with immunoSEQ multiplex PCR; TCRdb holds only in-frame clones, not every one. The table records about 180,000 clones, about three quarters of them present only once. The receptor's source is a woman aged 55-70 years in good health and CMV-seropositive. The V call is TRBV6-1, the J call TRBJ2-2; a weak D match, TRBD1 (5 bases). Sequenced input: PBMCs. The CDR3 is CASSEVGKGQPGELFF. DNA for the CDR3: TGTGCCAGCAGTGAAGTGGGGAAGGGGCAACCGGGGGAGCTGTTTTTT.